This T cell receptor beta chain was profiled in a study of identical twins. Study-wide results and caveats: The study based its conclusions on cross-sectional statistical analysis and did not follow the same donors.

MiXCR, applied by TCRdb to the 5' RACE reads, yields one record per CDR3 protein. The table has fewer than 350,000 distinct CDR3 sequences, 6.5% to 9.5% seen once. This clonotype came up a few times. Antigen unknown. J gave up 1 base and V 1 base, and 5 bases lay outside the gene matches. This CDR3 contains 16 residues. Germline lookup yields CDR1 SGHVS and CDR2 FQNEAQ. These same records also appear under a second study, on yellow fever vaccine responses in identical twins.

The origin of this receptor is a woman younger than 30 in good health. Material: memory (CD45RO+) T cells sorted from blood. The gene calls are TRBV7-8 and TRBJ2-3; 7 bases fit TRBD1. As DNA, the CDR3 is TGTGCCAGCAGCTTAGGCCGACAGGGTGGCACAGATACGCAGTATTTT. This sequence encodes CASSLGRQGGTDTQYF.